This entry is about one T cell receptor beta chain. The sample is drawn from a study of blood T cell repertoires in COVID-19. As for the study in general: Collection of acute and convalescent COVID-19 samples took place in the United States, Italy and Spain. T cells, B-cell-depleted T cells, or PBMCs supplied cDNA or gDNA.

In the original workflow: Reference gene primer amplification gave nucleated cell count estimates. Some clones are missing from TCRdb's copy, which holds only in-frame ones; the method was immunoSEQ multiplex PCR. V and J calls plus clone size are reproduced from that table; the DNA served to infer D and trimming. Of about 670,000 clones listed, over 80% are singletons. The CDR3 has 18 residues. The V and J ends lost 3 bases and 6 bases, in that order; junction bases with no gene match: 17. Germline CDR1 reads SGDLS; CDR2 reads YYNGEE. The chain recombines TRBV9 with TRBJ2-3; 9 nucleotides agree with TRBD2. Sequencing input: peripheral blood. The receptor was isolated from a woman aged 18 to 35 with acute or convalescent COVID-19. CDR3 nucleotides: TGTGCCAGCAGCGAGGGACTAGCCGGGCCCAGGCGATCGGATACGCAGTATTTT. Translated: CASSEGLAGPRRSDTQYF. The full variable domain, completed using reference TRBV9 and TRBJ2-3, is DSGVTQTPKHLITATGQRVTLRCSPRSGDLSVYWYQQSLDQGLQFLIQYYNGEERAKGNILERFSAQQFPDLHSELNLSSLELGDSALYFCASSEGLAGPRRSDTQYFGPGTRLTVL.